This TCR beta chain was sequenced in a study of metastatic and nonmetastatic thyroid tumors. Overall study: Where malignant and benign thyroid patients were concerned, repertoires were compared across blood and tumor or nodule tissue. Overall study findings and caveats: Malignant thyroid tumors reportedly exceeded benign nodules significantly in TCR beta diversity, with the difference appearing in blood and tumor.

This clone was counted many times. Its target is not known. All patients were treatment-naive before thyroid surgery. Between the trimmed V and J ends, which lost 1 base and 4 bases, there was a span of 9 bases. Germline CDR1 is SGHTA and CDR2 is FQGNSA. This CDR3 comprises 14 residues. In the original processing: A papillary thyroid cancer distant-metastasis classifier was built from CDR3 differences across clinicopathological groups. TCRdb re-analyzed the PCR reads using MiXCR. The V and J calls were determined by TCRdb, not by the authors. The data show some 93,000 clones, about 12% seen once. The chain uses TRBV7-2 and TRBJ2-3; no reliable D call. The sequence came from a female donor with papillary thyroid cancer or a benign thyroid nodule (not recorded which). Some clones in this sample may be carry-over from other donors' samples. The sequenced sample was blood. CDR3 coding DNA: TGTGCCAGCAGCTTAGAGCTACCCTCAGATACGCAGTATTTT. Its protein is CASSLELPSDTQYF.